The 25 T cell receptor beta chains reported below all come from one sample, sequenced in a study of T cell repertoires in cytomegalovirus infection. In TCRdb, the reads were re-called with MiXCR into one record per CDR3 protein. The table lists hundreds of thousands of distinct CDR3 sequences, roughly 36% of them singletons. Sequenced material: PBMCs. The receptor set was obtained from a human donor in good health (CMV status not recorded). Some clones in this sample may be carry-over from other donors' samples.

V usage is TRBV19 and J usage is TRBJ1-2, with 9 bases matching TRBD1. Germline V CDR1 and CDR2: LNHDA, SQIVND (reference sequence). The CDR3 loop spans 13 amino acids. The V gene end was trimmed by 6 bases and the J gene end by 5 bases; junction bases not matched to a gene: 4. Here the CDR3 DNA reads TGTGCCAGTAGCACAGGGGGCTTTTATGGCTACACCTTC. This codes for CASSTGGFYGYTF.

This clonotype came up a few times. CDR3 coding DNA: TGTGCCAGCAGTGTATCGACAGGGGGCGAGGGGCGCTCTGGGGAGCTGTTTTTT. This sequence encodes CASSVSTGGEGRSGELFF. The chain links TRBV12-3 or TRBV12-4 to TRBJ2-2, with 10 nucleotides matching TRBD1. The CDR3 covers 18 residues. The trim removed 5 bases at V and 8 bases at J, leaving 17 bases unmatched.

This clonotype came up a few times. This chain uses TRBV2 with TRBJ1-6; D unclear. CDR3 length: 14 amino acids. V lost 5 bases and J 5 bases, leaving 10 bases between the germline ends. Germline V gene sequence: CDR1 SNHLY, CDR2 FYNNEI. The CDR3 loop reads CASSLREDNSPLHF. The CDR3 DNA reads as TGTGCCAGCAGTCTCCGGGAAGATAATTCACCCCTCCACTTT.

This clonotype was detected only a few times. CDR3: CASSTRQDPQWTQYF. For the CDR3, the DNA is TGTGCCAGCAGCACGCGCCAGGACCCTCAATGGACCCAGTACTTC. The chain carries TRBV3-1 and TRBJ2-5; D gene uncertain. With 5 bases removed from V and 7 bases from J, the gap between germline ends came to 20 bases. CDR1 is LGHDT and CDR2 is YNNKEL in the germline V gene (reference sequence). CDR3 length: 15 residues.

The chain links TRBV2 to TRBJ2-2; TRBD1 matches at 7 bases. With V trimmed by 5 bases and J by 1 base, 4 bases remained unmatched. The germline gives CDR1 SNHLY, CDR2 FYNNEI. This CDR3 is built from 15 residues. The CDR3 DNA sequence: TGTGCCAGCAGTTGGGACAGAAAGAACACCGGGGAGCTGTTTTTT. This encodes CASSWDRKNTGELFF.

The chain couples TRBV15 to TRBJ2-7; D might be TRBD1 (5 bases). The CDR3 is made up of 14 amino acids. The V end lost 2 bases, the J end lost 5 bases, and 13 bases lay between the germline ends. Germline CDR1 and CDR2: LNHNV and YYDKDF (reference sequence). The CDR3: CATSRQGFSNEQYF. The CDR3 region has the DNA TGTGCCACCAGCAGACAGGGTTTCTCTAACGAGCAGTACTTC. The complete variable domain, with remaining parts taken from reference TRBV15 and TRBJ2-7, reads DAMVIQNPRYQVTQFGKPVTLSCSQTLNHNVMYWYQQKSSQAPKLLFHYYDKDFNNEADTPDNFQSRRPNTSFCFLDIRSPGLGDTAMYLCATSRQGFSNEQYFGPGTRLTVT.

CDR3 nucleotides: TGTGCCAGCAGTACCAAGCGGGGCCCTCGATACAATGAGCAGTTCTTC. This translates into CASSTKRGPRYNEQFF. V is TRBV6-5 and J is TRBJ2-1; 7 bases are shared with TRBD2. The CDR3 covers 16 residues. Germline V gene sequence: CDR1 MNHEY, CDR2 SVGAGI. V lost 5 bases to trimming and J lost 4 bases; unmatched junction nucleotides: 11.

In its sample, this clonotype was seen once. The junction departs from germline at one end; a sequencing error may be responsible. The gene calls are TRBV19 and TRBJ2-7; 8 nucleotides match TRBD1. Germline loops: CDR1 LNHDA, CDR2 SQIVND (reference sequence). The CDR3 has 15 amino acids. CDR3 in amino acids: CASSIGDRRSYEQDF. In DNA, the CDR3 is TGTGCCAGTAGTATTGGGGACAGGCGCTCCTACGAGCAGGACTTC.

With respect to this clonotype: Compared with germline, one end of the junction differs, possibly owing to a read error. J is TRBJ2-2 and V is TRBV7-9; D call uncertain. The germline V gene encodes CDR1 SEHNR and CDR2 FQNEAQ (reference sequence). CDR3 length: 13 residues. The CDR3 sequence is CASSLVGSVEMFF. CDR3 DNA sequence: TGTGCCAGCAGCTTAGTCGGGTCCGTGGAGATGTTTTTT.

The chain combines TRBV19 with TRBJ2-3; D call uncertain. Germline V CDR1 and CDR2: LNHDA, SQIVND (reference sequence). CDR3 size: 13 residues. With 4 bases removed from V and 6 bases from J, the gap between germline ends came to 11 bases. Here the CDR3 reads CASSRAYPDTQYF. The DNA of the CDR3 is TGTGCCAGTAGTAGGGCTTACCCGGATACGCAGTATTTT. The full variable domain, completed using reference TRBV19 and TRBJ2-3, is DGGITQSPKYLFRKEGQNVTLSCEQNLNHDAMYWYRQDPGQGLRLIYYSQIVNDFQKGDIAEGYSVSREKKESFPLTVTSAQKNPTAFYLCASSRAYPDTQYFGPGTRLTVL.

This clonotype was seen ten or more times. The V gene is TRBV7-9, the J gene TRBJ1-1, with TRBD1 matching 7 bases. The V gene's germline CDR1 is SEHNR and CDR2 FQNEAQ (reference sequence). V shed 3 bases, J shed 10 bases, and the junction held 11 bases outside the gene matches. The CDR3 runs to 14 residues. CDR3 bases: TGTGCCAGCAGCTTTGTTGGGGGTCGACAGGGAGCTTTCTTT. Amino acid sequence: CASSFVGGRQGAFF. Looking up the rest from reference TRBV7-9 and TRBJ1-1 gives the full variable domain: DTGVSQNPRHKITKRGQNVTFRCDPISEHNRLYWYRQTLGQGPEFLTYFQNEAQLEKSRLLSDRFSAERPKGSFSTLEIQRTEQGDSAMYLCASSFVGGRQGAFFGQGTRLTVV.

The V call is TRBV28, the J call TRBJ2-7; D is possibly TRBD1 (5 bases). The V gene's germline CDR1 is MDHEN and CDR2 SYDVKM. The CDR3 is 14 amino acids. Trimming stripped 4 bases from V and 4 bases from J, with 14 bases between. DNA of the CDR3: TGTGCCAGCAGTTCCTTTCGGAAGGGGTACGAGCAGTACTTC. Amino acids: CASSSFRKGYEQYF. Based on the CDR3 plus reference TRBV28 and TRBJ2-7, the full variable domain is DVKVTQSSRYLVKRTGEKVFLECVQDMDHENMFWYRQDPGLGLRLIYFSYDVKMKEKGDIPEGYSVSREKKERFSLILESASTNQTSMYLCASSSFRKGYEQYFGPGTRLTVT.

The genes are TRBV6-5 and TRBJ1-3, with 8 bases matching TRBD1. V lost 0 bases, J lost 0 bases, and 7 bases stayed unmatched. Per the germline V gene, CDR1 is MNHEY and CDR2 is SVGAGI. The CDR3 loop spans 18 amino acids. The CDR3 sequence: CASSYSGTGSPSGNTIYF. The CDR3 nucleotides are TGTGCCAGCAGTTACTCCGGGACAGGCAGCCCCTCTGGAAACACCATATATTTT.

This clonotype turned up a few times. The genes are TRBV4-1 and TRBJ1-5; D remains unclear. V was trimmed by 2 bases and J by 0 bases, leaving 8 bases between them. Germline values: CDR1 MGHRA, CDR2 YSYEKL. The CDR3 is made up of 15 amino acids. The CDR3 DNA sequence: TGCGCCAGCAGCCAAATAGCGGATAGCAATCAGCCCCAGCATTTT. This codes for CASSQIADSNQPQHF.

This clonotype was seen more than once but under ten times. The chain recombines TRBV6-2 or TRBV6-3 with TRBJ2-3, with D tentatively TRBD1 (7 bases). Germline CDR1 is MNHEY and CDR2 is SVGEGT. The CDR3 has 15 residues. Trimming stripped 6 bases from V and 2 bases from J, with 15 bases between. The CDR3 nucleotides read TGTGCCAGCAGGCAAGGGGGCGGGACCACAGATACGCAGTATTTT. Amino acid sequence: CASRQGGGTTDTQYF.

The V and J genes are TRBV7-6 and TRBJ1-6; 9 bases align to TRBD1. J lost 9 bases, V lost 4 bases, and 10 bases had no gene match. This CDR3 comprises 16 residues. Germline V gene sequence: CDR1 SGHVS, CDR2 FNYEAQ. CDR3 residues: CASSSEQGARSSPLHF. CDR3 DNA: TGTGCCAGCAGCTCAGAACAGGGGGCGCGAAGTTCACCCCTCCACTTT.

The genes are TRBV28 and TRBJ2-6; no clear D gene. The CDR3 is 15 residues long. The germline V gene encodes CDR1 MDHEN and CDR2 SYDVKM. V dropped 6 bases and J dropped 0 bases, with 9 bases sitting between them. This CDR3 is CASSRPSSGANVLTF. In DNA form, the CDR3 reads TGTGCCAGCAGCCGACCCAGCTCTGGGGCCAACGTCCTGACTTTC.

The chain carries TRBV28 and TRBJ2-4; tentative D call: TRBD2 (7 bases). Deletions cut 7 bases from V and 8 bases from J, with 15 bases between. Germline CDR1 is MDHEN and CDR2 is SYDVKM. The CDR3 is made up of 13 amino acids. CDR3 sequence (DNA): TGTGCCAGCAACCTTAGAGGGGGGGACATTCAGTACTTC. It specifies CASNLRGGDIQYF. The full variable domain, in which reference TRBV28 and TRBJ2-4 provide the parts outside the CDR3, is DVKVTQSSRYLVKRTGEKVFLECVQDMDHENMFWYRQDPGLGLRLIYFSYDVKMKEKGDIPEGYSVSREKKERFSLILESASTNQTSMYLCASNLRGGDIQYFGAGTRLSVL.

This clonotype was detected only once. J is TRBJ1-2 and V is TRBV13; D is undetermined. The CDR3 length is 16 residues. CDR1 is PRHDT, CDR2 FYEKMQ, per germline (reference sequence). Trimming took off 5 bases at V and 7 bases at J, with 23 bases between the two ends. DNA of the CDR3: TGTGCCAGCAGCCGTCGGGCCAGCCCGAACCGGGGTGGCTACACCTTC. This encodes CASSRRASPNRGGYTF.

In DNA, the CDR3 is TGCAGTGCTAGAAAGACTAGCGGGAGACCAGATACGCAGTATTTT. Its translation is CSARKTSGRPDTQYF. V usage is TRBV20-1 and J usage is TRBJ2-3, with 12 bases that match TRBD2. Germline CDR1 and CDR2: DFQATT and SNEGSKA (reference sequence). J lost 4 bases, V lost 2 bases, and 4 bases had no gene match. CDR3 length: 15 amino acids.

The V call is TRBV7-2, the J call TRBJ2-7; no reliable D call. Looked up from germline, CDR1 is SGHTA and CDR2 is FQGNSA. With 1 base removed from V and 6 bases from J, the gap between germline ends came to 13 bases. This CDR3 contains 14 residues. CDR3 amino acids: CASSLDIWDPEQYF. The CDR3 nucleotides are TGTGCCAGCAGCTTAGATATATGGGATCCCGAGCAGTACTTC.

This clonotype occurred a few times. CDR3 coding DNA: TGTGCCAGCAGATCGACTAGCGGGAGCAATGAGCAGTTCTTC. It specifies CASRSTSGSNEQFF. The chain recombines TRBV6-1 with TRBJ2-1; 12 bases fit TRBD2. In germline, CDR1 is MNHNS, CDR2 SASEGT. CDR3 length: 14 residues. The J segment lost 6 bases and the V segment lost 6 bases, leaving 3 bases of the junction unmatched.

The V gene is TRBV7-2, the J gene TRBJ2-3, with 9 bases identical to TRBD2. The CDR3 sequence is 18 residues long. CDR1 is SGHTA and CDR2 is FQGNSA in the germline V gene. With V trimmed by 2 bases and J by 2 bases, 11 bases remained unmatched. CDR3 protein: CASSLPSRLAAFTDTQYF. The CDR3 DNA is TGTGCCAGCAGCTTACCTTCGCGACTAGCGGCATTCACAGATACGCAGTATTTT.

There are many counts of this clonotype. The CDR3 DNA reads TGTGCCAGCGGAGACGTTATCTACACCTTC. Protein sequence: CASGDVIYTF. This chain connects TRBV12-3 or TRBV12-4 to TRBJ1-2; unclear D gene. With 8 bases removed from V and 10 bases from J, the gap between germline ends came to 11 bases. The CDR3 totals 10 residues.

Worth noting for this clonotype: A much bigger clone sits one base away, suggesting this may be a read error. The rearrangement joins TRBV12-3 or TRBV12-4 to TRBJ1-5; 7 bases agree with TRBD1. The J segment lost 4 bases and the V segment lost 4 bases, leaving 7 bases of the junction unmatched. The CDR3 is made up of 15 amino acids. DNA of the CDR3: TGTGCCAGCAGTTCCGACAGGGTTGTTAATCAGCCCCAGCATTTT. Translated, it gives CASSSDRVVNQPQHF.